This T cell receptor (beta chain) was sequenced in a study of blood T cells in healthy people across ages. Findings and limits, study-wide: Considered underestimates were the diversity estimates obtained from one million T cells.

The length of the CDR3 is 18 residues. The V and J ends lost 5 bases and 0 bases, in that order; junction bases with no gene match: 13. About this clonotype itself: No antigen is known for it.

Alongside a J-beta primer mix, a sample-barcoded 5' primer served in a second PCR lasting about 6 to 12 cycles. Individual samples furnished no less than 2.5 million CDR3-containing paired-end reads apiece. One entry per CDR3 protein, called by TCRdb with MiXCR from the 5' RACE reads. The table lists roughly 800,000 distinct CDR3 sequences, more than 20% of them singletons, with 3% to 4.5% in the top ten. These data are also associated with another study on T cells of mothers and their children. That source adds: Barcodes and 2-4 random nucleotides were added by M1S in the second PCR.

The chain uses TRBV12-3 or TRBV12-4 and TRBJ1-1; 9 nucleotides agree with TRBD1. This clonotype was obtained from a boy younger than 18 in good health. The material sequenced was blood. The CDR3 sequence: CASSRRNRGLTMNTEAFF. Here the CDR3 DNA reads TGTGCCAGCAGTCGAAGAAACAGGGGGCTTACGATGAACACTGAAGCTTTCTTT.